Listed here are 20 T cell receptor beta chains from one sample, sequenced in a study of T cell responses to AZD1222 COVID-19 vaccine. Sequenced by immunoSEQ multiplex PCR; TCRdb stores in-frame clones only, minus some. Altogether roughly 120,000 clones are present, roughly 89% being singletons, with the ten largest covering roughly 15%. Source: peripheral blood, taken 28 days after the second AZD1222 dose. Receptors originate from an adult who received the AZD1222 COVID-19 vaccine.

The V and J genes are TRBV27 and TRBJ1-4; D unclear. CDR1 and CDR2 (germline): MNHEY, SMNVEV (reference sequence). CDR3 size: 15 residues. Trimming shortened V by 10 bases and J by 0 bases, and 15 bases separated the two germline ends. In nucleotides, the CDR3 is TGTGCCACTAAGTTATCACGGGCAACTAATGAAAAACTGTTTTTT. Its protein product is CATKLSRATNEKLFF.

This sequence joins TRBV9 and TRBJ2-3, with 7 bases identical to TRBD2. This CDR3 is 15 amino acids long. V lost 0 bases and J lost 1; bases outside the gene matches: 2. In germline, CDR1 is SGDLS, CDR2 YYNGEE. This CDR3 is CASSVVSGGTDTQYF. In DNA, the CDR3 is TGTGCCAGCAGCGTAGTAAGCGGGGGCACAGATACGCAGTATTTT.

The table lists this clone with a count of one. The genes are TRBV10-3 and TRBJ2-7; 13 bases align to TRBD2. CDR1 and CDR2 (germline): ENHRY, SYGVKD. The CDR3 totals 16 residues. Trimming at V came to 7 bases and at J to 4 bases, leaving 10 bases not matched to a gene. CDR3 amino acids: CAITPPGLAGIYEQYF. CDR3 nucleotides: TGTGCCATCACCCCCCCGGGACTAGCGGGGATTTACGAGCAGTACTTC.

The chain couples TRBV6-5 to TRBJ1-5, with D hard to call. The germline CDR1 and CDR2 sequences are MNHEY and SVGAGI. This CDR3 spans 12 amino acids. Trimming took off 7 bases at V and 0 bases at J, with 4 bases between the two ends. The CDR3 sequence: CASTGSNQPQHF. In DNA, the CDR3 is TGTGCCAGCACGGGTAGCAATCAGCCCCAGCATTTT.

V is TRBV10-1 and J is TRBJ1-5; D is perhaps TRBD1 (5 bases). V was pared by 4 bases and J by 2 bases, with 6 bases between. The CDR3 consists of 13 residues. Germline CDR1 reads WNHNN; CDR2 reads SYGVQD (reference sequence). CDR3 in DNA: TGCGCCAGCAGTGTGGGGGGCAATCAGCCCCAGCATTTT. Its protein product is CASSVGGNQPQHF.

This rearrangement joins TRBV28 to TRBJ1-1, with 9 bases identical to TRBD1. Germline V lookup: CDR1 MDHEN, CDR2 SYDVKM. This CDR3 has 15 residues. J lost 0 bases, V lost 5 bases, and 4 bases had no gene match. CDR3 sequence reads: CASSVGQGVNTEAFF. The CDR3 DNA reads TGTGCCAGCAGTGTGGGACAGGGTGTGAACACTGAAGCTTTCTTT.

The rearrangement joins TRBV6-5 to TRBJ1-1; the D gene is possibly TRBD1 (5 bases). The CDR3 is made up of 12 amino acids. V was cut by 6 bases and J by 1 base, with 6 bases left in between. CDR1 MNHEY and CDR2 SVGAGI come from the germline V gene. Here the CDR3 reads CASRDRNTEAFF. The CDR3 nucleotides are TGTGCCAGCAGAGACAGGAACACTGAAGCTTTCTTT.

V and J are TRBV3-1 (or the pseudogene TRBV3-2) and TRBJ2-7; 9 bases match TRBD2. The V and J ends lost 5 bases and 3 bases, in that order; junction bases with no gene match: 8. Looked up from germline, CDR1 is LGHDT and CDR2 is YNNKEL (reference sequence). The CDR3 runs to 15 residues. The CDR3 nucleotides are TGTGCCAGCAGCTACTTAGCGGGAGTCGGCTACGAGCAGTACTTC. Encoded protein: CASSYLAGVGYEQYF.

The V and J genes are TRBV28 and TRBJ2-1; D gene unclear. The CDR3 is 12 amino acids. V was trimmed by 10 bases and J by 4 bases, leaving 11 bases between them. Germline assignment: CDR1 MDHEN and CDR2 SYDVKM. CDR3 residues: CATGGVYNEQFF. The DNA of the CDR3 is TGTGCCACCGGTGGGGTATACAATGAGCAGTTCTTC. Based on the CDR3 plus reference TRBV28 and TRBJ2-1, the full variable domain is DVKVTQSSRYLVKRTGEKVFLECVQDMDHENMFWYRQDPGLGLRLIYFSYDVKMKEKGDIPEGYSVSREKKERFSLILESASTNQTSMYLCATGGVYNEQFFGPGTRLTVL.

This clone showed up just once. This chain connects TRBV6-5 to TRBJ1-4; D gene uncertain. Germline V gene data show CDR1 as MNHEY and CDR2 as SVGAGI. The V gene lost 2 bases and the J gene lost 6 bases, with 10 bases spanning the gap. CDR3 size: 14 residues. Here the CDR3 DNA reads TGTGCCAGCAGTTACCCCCCGATGGATGAAAAACTGTTTTTT. Amino acid sequence: CASSYPPMDEKLFF.

This clone has just one count. This rearrangement joins TRBV9 to TRBJ1-5; tentatively, D is TRBD1 (5 bases). Trimming took off 5 bases at V and 3 bases at J, with 12 bases between the two ends. Per the germline V gene, CDR1 is SGDLS and CDR2 is YYNGEE. This CDR3 comprises 14 residues. The CDR3 protein is CASSPGTNNQPQHF. In nucleotides, the CDR3 is TGTGCCAGCAGTCCAGGGACCAACAATCAGCCCCAGCATTTT. Combining the CDR3 with reference TRBV9 and TRBJ1-5 gives the whole variable domain DSGVTQTPKHLITATGQRVTLRCSPRSGDLSVYWYQQSLDQGLQFLIQYYNGEERAKGNILERFSAQQFPDLHSELNLSSLELGDSALYFCASSPGTNNQPQHFGDGTRLSIL.

The V and J genes are TRBV19 and TRBJ2-2; D is ambiguous. This CDR3 comprises 13 residues. Germline V gene data show CDR1 as LNHDA and CDR2 as SQIVND (reference sequence). Trimming shortened V by 4 bases and J by 2 bases, and 5 bases separated the two germline ends. Written as DNA, the CDR3 is TGTGCCAGTAGTAATGCCAACACCGGGGAGCTGTTTTTT. It codes for CASSNANTGELFF.

The chain carries TRBV5-6 and TRBJ1-2; TRBD1 matches 9 bases. The V gene's germline CDR1 is SGHDT and CDR2 YYEEEE. This CDR3 region has 15 residues. After removal of 3 bases from V and 3 bases from J, the junction contained 6 bases not matched to a gene. The DNA of the CDR3 is TGTGCCAGCAGCTCACAGGGGGCCCGGTACTATGGCTACACCTTC. Protein: CASSSQGARYYGYTF. The full variable domain, in which reference TRBV5-6 and TRBJ1-2 provide the parts outside the CDR3, is DAGVTQSPTHLIKTRGQQVTLRCSPKSGHDTVSWYQQALGQGPQFIFQYYEEEERQRGNFPDRFSGHQFPNYSSELNVNALLLGDSALYLCASSSQGARYYGYTFGSGTRLTVV.

As to this clone: One junction end does not reproduce the germline sequence, and a read error may be involved. This sequence joins TRBV19 and TRBJ1-1; tentatively, D is TRBD1 (6 bases). The CDR3 is 16 amino acids. Germline-derived CDR1 and CDR2 are LNHDA and SQIVND (reference sequence). The CDR3 sequence is CAGSTDIGGADTEAFF. CDR3 coding DNA: TGTGCCGGTAGTACCGACATTGGGGGGGCCGACACTGAAGCTTTCTTT.

The V and J genes are TRBV6-5 and TRBJ1-1; no definite D call. The CDR3 is made up of 13 amino acids. Trimming left V 0 bases short and J 7 bases short, with 9 bases between. Germline CDR1 is MNHEY and CDR2 is SVGAGI. This CDR3 is CASSYSRGFEAFF. CDR3 nucleotide sequence: TGTGCCAGCAGTTACTCCCGTGGGTTTGAAGCTTTCTTT.

V gene TRBV21-1 combines with J gene TRBJ1-2; no DNA check was done on the table's D call, TRBD1. TRBV21-1 is given as a pseudogene. This CDR3 comprises 10 residues. The CDR3, as DNA: TGTGCCACCGTAAACAGGGATTACACCTTC. Translating gives CATVNRDYTF.

The chain has TRBV4-2 and TRBJ1-6, with 8 positions matching TRBD1. Germline trimming cut 2 bases from V and 5 bases from J; bases unmatched to any gene: 2. The CDR3 is 15 amino acids. Germline V gene lookup returns CDR1 LGHNA and CDR2 YNFKEQ. The DNA for the CDR3 is TGTGCCAGCAGCCAATCGGACAGGGATAATTCACCCCTCCACTTT. Encoded protein: CASSQSDRDNSPLHF.

This chain connects TRBV2 to TRBJ2-3; 11 bases line up with TRBD2. The CDR3 sequence is 15 residues long. V dropped 6 bases and J dropped 1; count of bases not matched to a gene: 3. Germline-derived CDR1 and CDR2 are SNHLY and FYNNEI. In DNA, the CDR3 is TGTGCCAGCAGCGCGGGACTAGCGGGCACAGATACGCAGTATTTT. The encoded protein is CASSAGLAGTDTQYF. The full variable domain, with the rest looked up from reference TRBV2 and TRBJ2-3, is EPEVTQTPSHQVTQMGQEVILRCVPISNHLYFYWYRQILGQKVEFLVSFYNNEISEKSEIFDDQFSVERPDGSNFTLKIRSTKLEDSAMYFCASSAGLAGTDTQYFGPGTRLTVL.

This chain uses TRBV11-3 with TRBJ2-7; a weak D match, TRBD1 (5 bases). This CDR3 has 15 residues. V was pared by 5 bases and J by 3 bases, with 17 bases between. Germline V gives CDR1 SGHNT, CDR2 YENEEA. The CDR3: CASSERWGPDYEQYF. CDR3 bases: TGTGCCAGCAGCGAACGTTGGGGCCCCGACTACGAGCAGTACTTC.

The chain has TRBV1 and TRBJ1-5; the table calls TRBD1, which could not be checked here. TRBV1 is shown as a pseudogene. The CDR3 contains 15 residues. In nucleotides, the CDR3 is TGCACCAGCAGTCCCAATGGGCAGGGCGATCAGCCCCAGCATTTT. Protein sequence: CTSSPNGQGDQPQHF.